A selection of T cell receptor beta chains follows, all from one sample in a study of T cells after yellow fever vaccination. One entry per CDR3 protein, called by TCRdb with MiXCR from the 5' RACE reads. The sample holds around 300,000 distinct CDR3 sequences, 10% to 15% seen once. The specimen comprised CD4+ T cells sorted from PBMCs, sampled 45 days after the yellow fever booster vaccination. These receptors were collected from a man aged 25 to 45 who received the YFV17D yellow fever vaccine. CDR3s include the opening cysteine and the closing phenylalanine or tryptophan.

cdr3_aa	v_call	j_call
CASSSEPLDNEQFF	TRBV7-2	TRBJ2-1
CAIRGDEGSAYEQYF	TRBV10-3	TRBJ2-7
CASSRNWGEQYF	TRBV12-3/TRBV12-4	TRBJ2-7
CASQGSFNTGELFF	TRBV9	TRBJ2-2
CASSLDGTSGTDTQYF	TRBV5-1	TRBJ2-3
CSALPGLNQPQHF	TRBV20-1	TRBJ1-5
CASSQGGGQGADTQYF	TRBV4-3	TRBJ2-3
CASSRQQGASNEQFF	TRBV6-5	TRBJ2-1
CASSPGASGRGGDIQYF	TRBV11-2	TRBJ2-4
CASSLEVQHEQYF	TRBV5-1	TRBJ2-7
CASSLGQGAGDTQYF	TRBV5-1	TRBJ2-3
CASSIGRKNIQYF	TRBV5-1	TRBJ2-4
CASTLAISGANVLTF	TRBV7-2	TRBJ2-6
CASSVQDQPSEEQFF	TRBV2	TRBJ2-1
CASSYTQPDTQYF	TRBV6-2/TRBV6-3	TRBJ2-3
CASSLVIGTYTEAFF	TRBV7-8	TRBJ1-1